This is a list of T cell receptor beta chains from one sample in a study of shared clonotypes between healthy human individuals. Data came from immunoSEQ multiplex PCR; TCRdb stores just in-frame clones and leaves some out. The sample includes around 2.5 million clones, 93% seen only once; the top ten take roughly 0.36%. The source material was naive CD4+ T cells from PBMCs. The receptors here all came from a man aged 18 to 35 in good health. Some clones in this sample may be carry-over from other donors' samples. Each CDR3 is given with its conserved first and last residue. The D gene is left open where the match is weak. A clone size is listed for some rows: how often the clone was seen (once, few, many), or a class if it is expanded.

D: .; V: TRBV7-8; size: .; J: TRBJ1-2; DNA: TGTGCCAGCAGCTTTCTGTGGGGCGCGATGATGGCGTCTAACTATGGCTACACCTTC; CDR3: CASSFLWGAMMASNYGYTF
D: TRBD2; V: TRBV27; size: .; J: TRBJ2-4; DNA: TGTGCCAGCAGTTCGATACGGACTAGCGGGGTAGCCAAAAACATTCAGTACTTC; CDR3: CASSSIRTSGVAKNIQYF
D: .; V: TRBV29-1; size: .; J: TRBJ2-3; DNA: TGCAGCGTTGGCGGCCCTCGCACAGATACGCAGTATTTT; CDR3: CSVGGPRTDTQYF
D: .; V: TRBV9; size: once; J: TRBJ1-1; DNA: TGTGCCAGCAGCGTAGGTAGGGTAACTGAAGCTTTCTTT; CDR3: CASSVGRVTEAFF
D: TRBD2; V: TRBV10-3; size: .; J: TRBJ2-5; DNA: TGTGCCATCAGTGATCGGGCGGGAGCCCCCAAAGAGACCCAGTACTTC; CDR3: CAISDRAGAPKETQYF
D: .; V: TRBV29-1; size: .; J: TRBJ2-3; DNA: TGCAGCGTGCCCGCGGTCTCCAGCACAGATACGCAGTATTTT; CDR3: CSVPAVSSTDTQYF
D: TRBD2; V: TRBV4-2; size: .; J: TRBJ2-5; DNA: TGTGCCAGCAGCCCCGGGACTAGCGGGAGGAACGTAGAGACCCAGTACTTC; CDR3: CASSPGTSGRNVETQYF
D: .; V: TRBV5-1; size: few; J: TRBJ2-1; DNA: TGCGCCAGCAGCTTGGCCGACAGTTACTACAATGAGCAGTTCTTC; CDR3: CASSLADSYYNEQFF
D: .; V: TRBV7-9; size: .; J: TRBJ2-5; DNA: TGTGCCAGCAGCCGCCTAGCAGGTCAAGAGACCCAGTACTTC; CDR3: CASSRLAGQETQYF
D: .; V: TRBV18; size: .; J: TRBJ1-2; DNA: TGTGCCAGCTCACCACTGGGGGGCGGAGCCAGTAATGGCTACACCTTC; CDR3: CASSPLGGGASNGYTF
D: .; V: TRBV18; size: .; J: TRBJ2-6; DNA: TGTGCCAGCTCACCTTCGGGCTCTGGGGCCAACGTCCTGACTTTC; CDR3: CASSPSGSGANVLTF
D: TRBD1; V: TRBV27; size: .; J: TRBJ2-1; DNA: TGTGCCAGCAGTCCACTCTCCGGCAGGGGGCGAGTGCAGTTCTTC; CDR3: CASSPLSGRGRVQFF
D: .; V: TRBV7-2; size: .; J: TRBJ1-6; DNA: TGTGCCAGCAGCATACTCGGTAATTCACCCCTCCACTTT; CDR3: CASSILGNSPLHF
D: TRBD1; V: TRBV5-1; size: .; J: TRBJ1-1; DNA: TGCGCCAGCACCTTCGACAGGGCGGGCACTGAAGCTTTCTTT; CDR3: CASTFDRAGTEAFF
D: .; V: TRBV6-5; size: .; J: TRBJ2-3; DNA: TGTGCCAGCAGTTACGGGGAGACCACAGATACGCAGTATTTT; CDR3: CASSYGETTDTQYF
D: .; V: TRBV11-1; size: .; J: TRBJ2-1; DNA: TGTGCCAGCAGCTTAAGCAGGACCTACAATGAGCAGTTCTTC; CDR3: CASSLSRTYNEQFF
D: .; V: TRBV6-5; size: .; J: TRBJ1-4; DNA: TGTGCCAGCAGTTACTCTGGACAGCCAACTAATGAAAAACTGTTTTTT; CDR3: CASSYSGQPTNEKLFF
D: .; V: TRBV6-1; size: .; J: TRBJ1-3; DNA: TGTGCCAGCAGCAACGCGCGGGGGTCTGGAAACACCATATATTTT; CDR3: CASSNARGSGNTIYF
D: TRBD1; V: TRBV2; size: .; J: TRBJ1-2; DNA: TGTGCCAGCAAGCTAGACAGGGAAAGAGGTGGCTACACCTTC; CDR3: CASKLDRERGGYTF
D: TRBD1; V: TRBV4-1; size: .; J: TRBJ1-4; DNA: TGCGCCAGCAGCCAAGTGACAGGGCAGTGGGATGAAAAACTGTTTTTT; CDR3: CASSQVTGQWDEKLFF
D: .; V: TRBV28; size: .; J: TRBJ1-3; DNA: TGTGCCAGCAGTCCGGACGGAGACTCTGGAAACACCATATATTTT; CDR3: CASSPDGDSGNTIYF
D: .; V: TRBV28; size: .; J: TRBJ2-3; DNA: TGTGCCAGCCTTAATTACGGGGATACGCAGTATTTT; CDR3: CASLNYGDTQYF
D: TRBD1; V: TRBV19; size: .; J: TRBJ1-2; DNA: TGTGCCAGTAGTATAAAGGGACAGGGCTATGGCTACACCTTC; CDR3: CASSIKGQGYGYTF
D: TRBD1; V: TRBV5-5; size: .; J: TRBJ1-1; DNA: TGTGCCAGCAGCGAATACAGGGGAAGGACTGAAGCTTTCTTT; CDR3: CASSEYRGRTEAFF
D: TRBD2; V: TRBV28; size: .; J: TRBJ2-1; DNA: TGTGCCAGCAGTTTAGCTAGCGGGAGGGCCGGGCAGTTCTTC; CDR3: CASSLASGRAGQFF
D: TRBD1; V: TRBV28; size: .; J: TRBJ1-2; DNA: TGTGCCAGCAGTTCCGAGACAGGGTATGGCTACACCTTC; CDR3: CASSSETGYGYTF
D: .; V: TRBV9; size: once; J: TRBJ1-2; DNA: TGTGCCAGCAGCGTAGACGCCAGCCCCAAGGGTGGCTACACCTTC; CDR3: CASSVDASPKGGYTF
D: TRBD1; V: TRBV5-1; size: .; J: TRBJ1-2; DNA: TGCGCCAGCAGCACCTCCGGACAGGGCAACTATGGCTACACCTTC; CDR3: CASSTSGQGNYGYTF
D: TRBD1; V: TRBV5-1; size: once; J: TRBJ2-2; DNA: TGCGCCAGCAGCTTACAGACAGGGGGCGCGAACGGGGAGCTGTTTTTT; CDR3: CASSLQTGGANGELFF
D: .; V: TRBV4-1; size: .; J: TRBJ2-6; DNA: TGCGCCAGCAGCCGGCAGGGGGTGGGGGGCCTCTTCTCTGGGGCCAACGTCCTGACTTTC; CDR3: CASSRQGVGGLFSGANVLTF
D: TRBD2; V: TRBV5-1; size: .; J: TRBJ2-5; DNA: TGCGCCAGCAGCACGGGACTAGCGGGAGTGGAGACCCAGTACTTC; CDR3: CASSTGLAGVETQYF
D: .; V: TRBV6-6; size: once; J: TRBJ1-5; DNA: TGTGCCAGCAGTTACTCGGGGGGGAATCAGCCCCAGCATTTT; CDR3: CASSYSGGNQPQHF
D: .; V: TRBV6-1; size: .; J: TRBJ1-5; DNA: TGTGCCAGCAGTGAAAGCCGGTTAAGGGTAAACCAGCCCCAGCATTTT; CDR3: CASSESRLRVNQPQHF
D: TRBD1; V: TRBV27; size: .; J: TRBJ2-7; DNA: TGTGCCAGCAGGGACAGGGGCTTGGGGCAGTACTTC; CDR3: CASRDRGLGQYF
D: TRBD1; V: TRBV19; size: .; J: TRBJ1-5; DNA: TGTGCCAGTAGTAACCCACCGTGGGACAGGGGGCACAATCAGCCCCAGCATTTT; CDR3: CASSNPPWDRGHNQPQHF
D: .; V: TRBV6-5; size: .; J: TRBJ2-5; DNA: TGTGCCAGCAGTTACTCGGGCAGGGGATGGGAGACCCAGTACTTC; CDR3: CASSYSGRGWETQYF
D: .; V: TRBV28; size: .; J: TRBJ1-5; DNA: TGTGCCAGCAGTTTACGACAGGCGGGCAATCAGCCCCAGCATTTT; CDR3: CASSLRQAGNQPQHF
D: .; V: TRBV29-1; size: .; J: TRBJ1-4; DNA: TGCAGCGTTCGGACGGTTGCAACTAATGAAAAACTGTTTTTT; CDR3: CSVRTVATNEKLFF
D: .; V: TRBV10-1; size: .; J: TRBJ2-5; DNA: TGCGCCAGCAGAGGGGGGGAAGAGACCCAGTACTTC; CDR3: CASRGGEETQYF
D: TRBD1; V: TRBV7-9; size: .; J: TRBJ2-7; DNA: TGTGCCAGCAGCTTATTCGGAGTTAGCGCCGGGACAGCCTACGAGCAGTACTTC; CDR3: CASSLFGVSAGTAYEQYF
D: .; V: TRBV5-1; size: .; J: TRBJ1-4; DNA: TGCGCCAGCAACACTCCCCCCCGCGTCGGGGAAAAACTGTTTTTT; CDR3: CASNTPPRVGEKLFF